The rows below give T cell receptor beta chains drawn from one sample of a study of shared T cell receptors in the human thymus. Assay: immunoSEQ multiplex PCR; the TCRdb copy retains only in-frame clones and omits some. Of about 610,000 clones in the sample, 85% to 90% are singletons; the top ten hold approximately 0.011%. A further study also used this sample, focusing on human thymus T cells.

Sequenced material: thymocytes. These receptors came from a boy less than two years old with a congenital heart defect. Both conserved end residues are part of each CDR3. The D gene is left open where the match is weak. Clone size is shown for a subset of rows, as once, few, many or a class of expanded clone.

v_call	d_call	clone_size	j_call	cdr3_aa	cdr3_nt
TRBV10-1	TRBD2	.	TRBJ2-1	CASIGGLAGGLSLNEQFF	TGCGCCAGCATTGGGGGACTAGCGGGAGGGCTTTCCCTCAATGAGCAGTTCTTC
TRBV14	TRBD1	.	TRBJ2-7	CASSQQGQGARDDYEQYF	TGTGCCAGCAGCCAACAGGGACAGGGGGCGCGGGACGACTACGAGCAGTACTTC
TRBV21-1	.	.	TRBJ2-5	CASSTYGGKETQYF	TGTGCCAGCAGCACCTACGGGGGGAAGGAGACCCAGTACTTC
TRBV7-9	.	.	TRBJ2-4	CASSFFLGRGKNIQYF	TGTGCCAGCAGCTTCTTTTTGGGAAGAGGGAAAAACATTCAGTACTTC
TRBV6-5	TRBD2	.	TRBJ2-7	CASSCWTSNCEQYF	TGTGCCAGCAGTTGCTGGACTAGCAATTGCGAGCAGTACTTC
TRBV7-6	.	.	TRBJ2-7	CASSFPSPDYAGTYEQYF	TGTGCCAGCAGCTTCCCCTCCCCGGACTATGCTGGGACCTACGAGCAGTACTTC
TRBV7-2	.	.	TRBJ1-2	CASSSIWRGRHKTGYTF	TGTGCCAGCAGCTCCATCTGGCGGGGCAGGCATAAGACTGGCTACACCTTC
TRBV5-6	.	once	TRBJ1-2	CASSLSPGWANYGYTF	TGTGCCAGCAGCTTGTCCCCCGGGTGGGCTAACTATGGCTACACCTTC
TRBV5-6	.	.	TRBJ2-2	CASRPTSSGNTGELFF	TGTGCCAGCAGACCGACTAGTTCCGGGAACACCGGGGAGCTGTTTTTT
TRBV29-1	.	.	TRBJ2-7	CSAGLLGSYEQYF	TGCAGCGCGGGACTCCTCGGCTCCTACGAGCAGTACTTC
TRBV19	TRBD2	once	TRBJ2-7	CASSTWTSGSIPAREQYF	TGTGCCAGTAGTACCTGGACTAGCGGGAGCATCCCCGCACGGGAGCAGTACTTC
TRBV5-4	.	few	TRBJ2-3	CASSLAPSRTDTQYF	TGTGCCAGCAGCTTGGCCCCTAGTCGCACAGATACGCAGTATTTT
TRBV19	TRBD2	.	TRBJ2-7	CASGGGRGLRGGEQYF	TGTGCCAGCGGGGGCGGGAGAGGCCTACGGGGGGGCGAGCAGTACTTC
TRBV11-2	TRBD2	.	TRBJ2-7	CASSPRGTSGEQYF	TGTGCCAGCAGCCCCAGGGGGACTAGCGGCGAGCAGTACTTC
TRBV25-1	.	.	TRBJ2-2	CASSEQGNTGELFF	TGTGCCAGCAGTGAACAGGGAAACACCGGGGAGCTGTTTTTT
TRBV25-1	TRBD1	.	TRBJ1-5	CASRGGQGQPQHF	TGTGCCAGCAGAGGGGGCCAGGGTCAGCCCCAGCATTTT
TRBV18	TRBD1	.	TRBJ1-4	CASSPTGGEKLFF	TGTGCCAGCTCACCTACAGGGGGTGAAAAACTGTTTTTT
TRBV19	TRBD1	.	TRBJ1-1	CASNSGTRDRGFDTEAFF	TGTGCCAGCAACAGTGGGACCCGGGACAGGGGTTTTGACACTGAAGCTTTCTTT
TRBV15	.	.	TRBJ1-5	CATSRAGASNQPQHF	TGTGCCACCAGCAGGGCGGGGGCCAGCAATCAGCCCCAGCATTTT
TRBV28	.	.	TRBJ2-7	CASRPQRRYEQYF	TGTGCCAGCAGGCCCCAGCGCCGCTACGAGCAGTACTTC
TRBV7-9	.	.	TRBJ1-2	CASSLNSGVYGYTF	TGTGCCAGCAGCTTAAATTCAGGGGTCTATGGCTACACCTTC
TRBV5-6	TRBD2	.	TRBJ2-7	CASSGTSGRRALTYEQYF	TGTGCCAGCAGTGGGACTAGCGGGAGGCGAGCGCTAACCTACGAGCAGTACTTC
TRBV9	TRBD2	.	TRBJ2-1	CASSVTLVAGSYNEQFF	TGTGCCAGCAGCGTAACCCTCGTAGCGGGCTCCTACAATGAGCAGTTCTTC
TRBV11-2	.	.	TRBJ2-7	CASSSPDQGGGEQYF	TGTGCCAGCAGCTCCCCGGACCAGGGAGGGGGCGAGCAGTACTTC
TRBV27	TRBD1	.	TRBJ1-3	CASRSTGRSGNTIYF	TGTGCCAGCAGATCGACAGGGCGCTCTGGAAACACCATATATTTT
TRBV18	.	.	TRBJ1-5	CASSPLGQNSNQPQHF	TGTGCCAGCTCACCTCTAGGACAGAATAGCAATCAGCCCCAGCATTTT
TRBV19	TRBD2	.	TRBJ2-7	CASGLAGTYEQYF	TGTGCCAGTGGACTAGCGGGAACCTACGAGCAGTACTTC
TRBV21-1	.	.	TRBJ2-1	CATRWLWRPYNEQFF	TGTGCCACACGGTGGCTGTGGCGGCCATACAATGAGCAGTTCTTC
TRBV28	TRBD2	few	TRBJ2-1	CASSPPTTSGPYNEQFF	TGTGCCAGCAGTCCCCCCACTACTAGCGGACCCTACAATGAGCAGTTCTTC
TRBV7-2	.	.	TRBJ2-6	CASSHRGSGANVLTF	TGTGCCAGCAGCCACCGGGGCTCTGGGGCCAACGTCCTGACTTTC
TRBV15	.	.	TRBJ2-7	CATSRGGRGGGRYEQYF	TGTGCCACCAGCAGAGGGGGTAGGGGGGGAGGCCGTTACGAGCAGTACTTC
TRBV2	TRBD2	.	TRBJ2-3	CASRVVSGRPDTQYF	TGTGCCAGCAGGGTGGTAAGCGGGAGGCCAGATACGCAGTATTTT
TRBV11-2	TRBD1	.	TRBJ1-2	CASSLGTGPPGYTF	TGTGCCAGCAGCTTGGGGACAGGGCCCCCCGGCTACACCTTC
TRBV4-1	TRBD2	.	TRBJ2-2	CASSLAGVNTGELFF	TGCGCCAGCAGCCTAGCGGGAGTGAACACCGGGGAGCTGTTTTTT
TRBV7-9	.	.	TRBJ1-5	CASSRAGSNQPQHF	TGTGCCAGCAGCCGCGCGGGGAGCAATCAGCCCCAGCATTTT
TRBV5-1	TRBD1	.	TRBJ1-5	CASSLVERVRGTGGAGNQPQHF	TGCGCCAGCAGCTTGGTGGAGAGAGTCCGGGGGACAGGGGGCGCCGGCAATCAGCCCCAGCATTTT
TRBV27	.	.	TRBJ1-1	CASSPFRNTEAFF	TGTGCCAGCAGCCCCTTCCGGAACACTGAAGCTTTCTTT
TRBV5-4	TRBD2	.	TRBJ2-1	CASSGEREERYNEQFF	TGTGCCAGCAGCGGGGAGCGGGAGGAGCGCTACAATGAGCAGTTCTTC
TRBV7-3	TRBD1	once	TRBJ2-5	CASSPNRGRETQYF	TGTGCCAGCAGCCCGAACAGGGGTCGGGAGACCCAGTACTTC
TRBV7-9	TRBD2	.	TRBJ2-2	CAGRTSPTGELFF	TGTGCCGGACGGACTAGCCCTACCGGGGAGCTGTTTTTT
TRBV7-9	TRBD2	.	TRBJ2-1	CASSSGPRGEFF	TGTGCCAGCAGCTCGGGGCCGCGGGGGGAGTTCTTC
TRBV27	.	once	TRBJ2-1	CASSLGHNEQFF	TGTGCCAGCAGTTTAGGCCACAATGAGCAGTTCTTC
TRBV4-3	TRBD2	.	TRBJ2-1	CASSPRTSGYNEQFF	TGCGCCAGCAGCCCGAGGACTAGCGGTTACAATGAGCAGTTCTTC
TRBV5-4	TRBD2	.	TRBJ2-1	CASSLPRLAGGLNEQFF	TGTGCCAGCAGCTTGCCTAGACTAGCGGGAGGTCTAAATGAGCAGTTCTTC
TRBV21-1	.	.	TRBJ2-2	CASIKGSGQFLKGELFF	TGTGCCAGCATCAAAGGATCTGGACAGTTTCTAAAAGGGGAGCTGTTTTTT
TRBV5-4	TRBD2	.	TRBJ2-1	CASSLPFAGGGNEQFF	TGTGCCAGCAGCTTGCCCTTCGCGGGAGGGGGAAATGAGCAGTTCTTC
TRBV5-4	.	few	TRBJ2-7	CASSSVSYEQYF	TGTGCCAGCAGCTCCGTCTCCTACGAGCAGTACTTC
TRBV6-5	.	.	TRBJ2-1	CASSYFGLYNEQFF	TGTGCCAGCAGTTACTTTGGACTCTACAATGAGCAGTTCTTC
TRBV5-6	.	.	TRBJ2-3	CASSLGGVSTDTQYF	TGTGCCAGCAGCTTGGGGGGAGTGAGCACAGATACGCAGTATTTT
TRBV5-1	.	.	TRBJ2-3	CASRTTGLLRTDTQYF	TGCGCCAGCAGGACTACAGGGTTGTTGCGCACAGATACGCAGTATTTT
TRBV25-1	.	once	TRBJ2-1	CASSESENGVPYNEQFF	TGTGCCAGCAGTGAATCCGAGAACGGAGTACCCTACAATGAGCAGTTCTTC
TRBV27	.	.	TRBJ2-7	CASRRAFSYEQYF	TGTGCCAGCCGGAGGGCCTTCTCCTACGAGCAGTACTTC
TRBV2	TRBD2	.	TRBJ2-5	CASSELRTSGSEGETQYF	TGTGCCAGCAGTGAGCTCCGGACTAGCGGGTCCGAGGGAGAGACCCAGTACTTC
TRBV6-4	.	.	TRBJ2-7	CASISSSYEQYF	TGTGCCAGCATATCTAGCTCCTACGAGCAGTACTTC
TRBV10-3	.	.	TRBJ1-1	CAARGLGGGEAFF	TGTGCCGCGAGGGGACTGGGCGGTGGTGAAGCTTTCTTT
TRBV7-2	.	.	TRBJ2-3	CASSFQPNCTDTQYF	TGTGCCAGCAGCTTTCAACCGAACTGCACAGATACGCAGTATTTT
TRBV19	TRBD1	.	TRBJ1-2	CASSMGDRVEGYTF	TGTGCCAGTAGTATGGGCGACAGGGTAGAAGGCTACACCTTC
TRBV7-9	.	.	TRBJ1-1	CASSLGSGNTEAFF	TGTGCCAGCAGCTTAGGGTCGGGGAACACTGAAGCTTTCTTT
TRBV7-8	TRBD1	once	TRBJ2-7	CASSGQGQGPYEQYF	TGTGCCAGCAGCGGACAGGGACAGGGCCCCTACGAGCAGTACTTC